This TCR beta chain was obtained from a study of CD8 T cells in ankylosing spondylitis (dated by TCRdb to the late 2010s). Study-wide context: The study profiled T cell receptor beta repertoires in healthy donors and ankylosing spondylitis patients to find disease-linked TCR variants. The full study cohort comprised 20 to 25 ankylosing spondylitis patients and roughly 100 healthy donors. Peripheral blood was sampled, and synovial fluid was also collected from ankylosing spondylitis patients. The full study reports these points: A TCR beta motif made up of seven or eight highly homologous amino acid variants appeared to be characteristic of blood from ankylosing spondylitis patients. The disease-linked clones had a CD8+ phenotype and were found at relatively low frequencies in peripheral blood. According to the report, matched synovial fluid samples from ankylosing spondylitis patients were significantly enriched for the disease-linked clones. Some motif variants were previously reported in synovial fluid and blood of reactive arthritis patients, suggesting common disease-initiation mechanisms.

Sequencing instrument: Illumina HiSeq 2500. TCR beta libraries were prepared by quantitative 5'-RACE with molecular barcodes. The paper's data handling went like this. A new computational method based on a probabilistic model of VDJ rearrangement was used to identify disease-linked TCR variants. Through fastp at Q25 and MiXCR, TCRdb rebuilt clones from the public reads, retaining in-frame beta chains. Each entry merges the rows of one CDR3 protein and shows their most common DNA and genes. The V and J calls were determined by TCRdb, not by the authors. In this sample the table shows roughly 280,000 distinct CDR3 sequences, around 20% of which occur a single time. The ten largest make up about 8% of the sample. This clonotype came up a few times. Its antigen is still unknown. Base qualities are missing; no much larger clone stands one base away. CDR1 and CDR2 were assigned from the germline V gene (reference sequence) as DFQATT and SNEGSKA. V and J are truncated by 6 bases and 8 bases respectively, leaving an intervening sequence of 26 bases. The CDR3 runs 16 residues from the cysteine to the phenylalanine. Solely the CDR3 DNA is kept, with 48 bases framed from the first base.

The sequenced sample was blood, either unsorted or a sorted T cell fraction (not recorded which). Recombination joined TRBV20-1 with TRBJ2-4; the D gene may be TRBD1 or TRBD2, since each aligns over 5 bases. The receptor was derived from a male donor with ankylosing spondylitis or in good health (not recorded which). The CDR3 corresponds to CSANNRDGNVGDIQYF. The sequenced DNA: TGCAGTGCCAACAACCGGGACGGTAACGTTGGAGACATTCAGTACTTC.